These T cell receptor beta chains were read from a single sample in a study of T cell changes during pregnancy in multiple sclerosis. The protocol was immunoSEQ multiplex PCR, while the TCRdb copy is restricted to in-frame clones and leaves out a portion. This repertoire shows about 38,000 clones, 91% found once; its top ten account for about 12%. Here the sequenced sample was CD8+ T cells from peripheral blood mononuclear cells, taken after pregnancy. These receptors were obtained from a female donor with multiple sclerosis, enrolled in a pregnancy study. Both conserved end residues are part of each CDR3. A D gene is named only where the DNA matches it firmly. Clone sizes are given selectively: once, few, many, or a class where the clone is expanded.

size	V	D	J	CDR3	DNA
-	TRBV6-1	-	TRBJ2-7	CASSVGTLSSYEQYF	TGTGCCAGCAGTGTAGGGACTCTCAGCTCCTACGAGCAGTACTTC
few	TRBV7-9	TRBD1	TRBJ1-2	CASSTTGGSGYTF	TGTGCCAGCAGCACTACAGGGGGATCCGGCTACACCTTC
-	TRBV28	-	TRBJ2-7	CASSIDRFYEQYF	TGTGCCAGCAGTATTGACAGGTTCTACGAGCAGTACTTC
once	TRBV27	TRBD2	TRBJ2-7	CASSLSGTAYEQYF	TGTGCCAGCAGTTTGAGCGGGACGGCCTACGAGCAGTACTTC
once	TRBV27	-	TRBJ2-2	CASSFRGNGELFF	TGTGCCAGCAGTTTCCGAGGGAACGGGGAGCTGTTTTTT
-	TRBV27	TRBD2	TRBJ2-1	CASSPSGGGYNEQFF	TGTGCCAGCAGTCCGAGCGGGGGGGGCTACAATGAGCAGTTCTTC
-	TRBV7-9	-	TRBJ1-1	CASSLAGRSNTEAFF	TGTGCCAGCAGCTTAGCGGGCAGATCGAACACTGAAGCTTTCTTT
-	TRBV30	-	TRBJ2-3	CAWSEGVSTDTQYF	TGTGCCTGGAGTGAAGGGGTCAGCACAGATACGCAGTATTTT
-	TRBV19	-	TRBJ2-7	CASSITGAAAYEQYF	TGTGCCAGTAGTATTACAGGCGCGGCCGCCTACGAGCAGTACTTC
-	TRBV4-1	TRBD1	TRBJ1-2	CASSGAFGQGEADGYTF	TGCGCCAGCAGCGGGGCCTTCGGACAGGGGGAGGCAGATGGCTACACCTTC
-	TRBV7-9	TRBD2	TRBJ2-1	CASSLGGLAGAYEQFF	TGTGCCAGCAGCTTAGGGGGACTAGCGGGGGCCTATGAGCAGTTCTTC
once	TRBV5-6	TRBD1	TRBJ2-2	CASSLAGTGIGGELFF	TGTGCCAGCAGCTTGGCCGGGACAGGGATTGGCGGGGAGCTGTTTTTT
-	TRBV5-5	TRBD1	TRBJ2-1	CASSTGVSDNEQFF	TGTGCCAGCAGCACAGGGGTATCGGACAATGAGCAGTTCTTC
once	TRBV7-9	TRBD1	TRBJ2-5	CASSLAGGPNPGTQYF	TGTGCCAGCAGCTTGGCAGGGGGACCTAACCCAGGGACCCAGTACTTC
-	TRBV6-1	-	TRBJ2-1	CASSEGRDYNEQFF	TGTGCCAGCAGTGAAGGGCGGGATTACAATGAGCAGTTCTTC
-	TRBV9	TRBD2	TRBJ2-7	CASSTSGSSYEQYF	TGTGCCAGCAGCACTAGCGGGAGCTCCTACGAGCAGTACTTC
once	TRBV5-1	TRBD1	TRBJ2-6	CASSHTGEYTASGANVLTF	TGCGCCAGCAGCCATACAGGGGAATACACCGCTTCTGGGGCCAACGTCCTGACTTTC
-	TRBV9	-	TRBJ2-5	CASSVEVDQETQYF	TGTGCCAGCAGCGTAGAAGTAGACCAAGAGACCCAGTACTTC
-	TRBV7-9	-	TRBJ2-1	CASSASQGNHNEQFF	TGTGCCAGCAGCGCCAGCCAGGGAAACCACAATGAGCAGTTCTTC
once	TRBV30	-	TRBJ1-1	CAWSPGVGVNTEAFF	TGTGCCTGGAGTCCTGGGGTCGGGGTGAACACTGAAGCTTTCTTT
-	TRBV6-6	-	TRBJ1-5	CASSYSTGVDQPQHF	TGTGCCAGCAGTTACTCGACAGGAGTTGATCAGCCCCAGCATTTT
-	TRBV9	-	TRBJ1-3	CASSAGLGWSSGNTIYF	TGTGCCAGCAGCGCCGGACTTGGCTGGAGCTCTGGAAACACCATATATTTT
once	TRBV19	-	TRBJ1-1	CASSIQGPAYTEAFF	TGTGCCAGTAGTATACAGGGCCCCGCATACACTGAAGCTTTCTTT
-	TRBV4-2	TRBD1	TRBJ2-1	CASSHRDRPTYNEQFF	TGTGCCAGCAGCCACAGGGACAGACCCACCTACAATGAGCAGTTCTTC
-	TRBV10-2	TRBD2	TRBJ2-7	CASSELRRLAGAYEQYF	TGCGCCAGCAGTGAGTTACGACGACTAGCGGGCGCCTACGAGCAGTACTTC
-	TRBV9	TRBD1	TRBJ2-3	CASSAEDRVVTQYF	TGTGCCAGCAGCGCAGAGGACAGGGTTGTTACGCAGTATTTT
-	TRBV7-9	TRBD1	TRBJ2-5	CASRSGGETQYF	TGTGCCAGCAGGTCAGGGGGAGAGACCCAGTACTTC
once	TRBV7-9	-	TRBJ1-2	CASSWRNEGGYTF	TGTGCCAGCAGCTGGAGAAATGAGGGAGGCTACACCTTC
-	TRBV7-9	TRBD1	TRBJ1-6	CASTNTGGISPLHF	TGTGCCAGCACCAATACAGGGGGCATCTCACCCCTCCACTTT
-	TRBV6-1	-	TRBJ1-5	CASTTQGTVVQPQHF	TGTGCCAGCACTACACAGGGTACGGTGGTTCAGCCCCAGCATTTT
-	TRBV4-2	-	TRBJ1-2	CASSQEGRVGGYTF	TGTGCCAGCAGCCAAGAGGGCAGGGTCGGAGGCTACACCTTC
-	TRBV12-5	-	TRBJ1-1	CASLSSTEAFF	TGTGCTAGTCTCTCGTCCACTGAAGCTTTCTTT
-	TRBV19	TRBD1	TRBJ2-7	CASSYRTGGYEQYF	TGTGCCAGTAGTTATAGGACAGGGGGCTACGAGCAGTACTTC
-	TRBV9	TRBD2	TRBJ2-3	CASSPSGGAIDTQYF	TGTGCCAGCAGCCCAAGCGGGGGGGCCATAGATACGCAGTATTTT
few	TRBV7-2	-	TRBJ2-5	CASSLAIANQETQYF	TGTGCCAGCAGCTTAGCGATAGCCAACCAAGAGACCCAGTACTTC
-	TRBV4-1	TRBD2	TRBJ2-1	CASSQDSGYYNEQFF	TGCGCCAGCAGCCAGGATAGCGGGTACTACAATGAGCAGTTCTTC
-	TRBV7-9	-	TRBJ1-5	CASSLGHINQPQHF	TGTGCCAGCAGCTTGGGACACATCAATCAGCCCCAGCATTTT
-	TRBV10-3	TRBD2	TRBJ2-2	CAIRGGTGELFF	TGTGCCATCAGGGGGGGGACCGGGGAGCTGTTTTTT
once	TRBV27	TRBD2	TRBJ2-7	CASSLGSSGPYEQYF	TGTGCCAGCAGTTTGGGGTCTAGCGGCCCCTACGAGCAGTACTTC
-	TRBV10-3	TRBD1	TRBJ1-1	CAISEPGQLNTEAFF	TGTGCCATCAGTGAGCCGGGACAGCTCAACACTGAAGCTTTCTTT
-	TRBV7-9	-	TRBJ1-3	CASTPAGSGNTIYF	TGTGCCAGCACCCCGGCGGGCTCTGGAAACACCATATATTTT
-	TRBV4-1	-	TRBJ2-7	CASSLNRQLSYEQYF	TGCGCCAGCAGCCTCAACCGACAGCTATCCTACGAGCAGTACTTC
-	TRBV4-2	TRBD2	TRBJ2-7	CASSHSEPGLAGAISGYEQYF	TGTGCCAGCAGCCACTCGGAACCGGGACTAGCGGGAGCCATTTCAGGCTACGAGCAGTACTTC
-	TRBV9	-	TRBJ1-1	CASSAGTLGNTEAFF	TGTGCCAGCAGCGCCGGGACACTGGGGAACACTGAAGCTTTCTTT
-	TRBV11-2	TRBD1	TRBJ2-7	CASSDRDRADYEQYF	TGTGCCAGCAGCGACCGCGACAGGGCGGACTACGAGCAGTACTTC
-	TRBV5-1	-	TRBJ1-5	CASSLGGRGSNQPQHF	TGCGCCAGCAGCTTGGGGGGGAGGGGTAGCAATCAGCCCCAGCATTTT
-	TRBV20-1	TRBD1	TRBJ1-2	CSALTGLGYTF	TGCAGTGCTCTGACAGGGCTAGGCTACACCTTC
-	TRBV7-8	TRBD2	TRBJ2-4	CASSLGGLGRGWDIQYF	TGTGCCAGCAGCTTAGGGGGGTTAGGGAGGGGTTGGGACATTCAGTACTTC